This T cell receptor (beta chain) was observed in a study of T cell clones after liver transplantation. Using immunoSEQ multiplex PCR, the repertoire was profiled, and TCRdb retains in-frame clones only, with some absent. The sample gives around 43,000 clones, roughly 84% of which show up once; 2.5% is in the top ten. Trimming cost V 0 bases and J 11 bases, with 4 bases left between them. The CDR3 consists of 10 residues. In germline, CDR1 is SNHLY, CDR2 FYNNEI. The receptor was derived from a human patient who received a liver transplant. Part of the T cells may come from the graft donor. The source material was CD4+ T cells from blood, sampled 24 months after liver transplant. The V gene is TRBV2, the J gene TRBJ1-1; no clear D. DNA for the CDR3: TGTGCCAGCAGTGAAGCCCGGGCTTTCTTT. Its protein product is CASSEARAFF.